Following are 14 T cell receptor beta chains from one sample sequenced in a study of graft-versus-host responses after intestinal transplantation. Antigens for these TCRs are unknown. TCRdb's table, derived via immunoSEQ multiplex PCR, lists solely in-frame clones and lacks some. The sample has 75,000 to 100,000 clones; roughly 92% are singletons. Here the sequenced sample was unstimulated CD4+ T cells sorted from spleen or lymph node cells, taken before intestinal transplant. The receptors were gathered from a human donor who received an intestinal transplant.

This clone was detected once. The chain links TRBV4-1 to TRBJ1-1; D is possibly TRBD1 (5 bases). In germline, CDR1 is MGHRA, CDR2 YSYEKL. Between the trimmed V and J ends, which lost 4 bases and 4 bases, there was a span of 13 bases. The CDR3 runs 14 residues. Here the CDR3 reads CASSRERGGTEAFF. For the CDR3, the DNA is TGCGCCAGCAGCCGGGAAAGGGGTGGCACTGAAGCTTTCTTT.

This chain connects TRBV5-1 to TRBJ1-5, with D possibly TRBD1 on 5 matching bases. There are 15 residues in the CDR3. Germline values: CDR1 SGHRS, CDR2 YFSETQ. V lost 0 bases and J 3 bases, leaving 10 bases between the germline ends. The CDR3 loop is CASSLVAGSNQPQHF. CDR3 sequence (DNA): TGCGCCAGCAGCTTGGTGGCAGGGTCCAATCAGCCCCAGCATTTT. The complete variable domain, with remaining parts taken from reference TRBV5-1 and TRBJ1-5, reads KAGVTQTPRYLIKTRGQQVTLSCSPISGHRSVSWYQQTPGQGLQFLFEYFSETQRNKGNFPGRFSGRQFSNSRSEMNVSTLELGDSALYLCASSLVAGSNQPQHFGDGTRLSIL.

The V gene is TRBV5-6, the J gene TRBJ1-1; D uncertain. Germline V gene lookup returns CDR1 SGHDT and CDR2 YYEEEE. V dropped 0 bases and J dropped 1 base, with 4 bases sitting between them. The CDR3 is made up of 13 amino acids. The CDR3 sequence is CASSLGANTEAFF. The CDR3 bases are TGTGCCAGCAGCTTGGGGGCGAACACTGAAGCTTTCTTT. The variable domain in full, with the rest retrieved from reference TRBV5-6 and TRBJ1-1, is DAGVTQSPTHLIKTRGQQVTLRCSPKSGHDTVSWYQQALGQGPQFIFQYYEEEERQRGNFPDRFSGHQFPNYSSELNVNALLLGDSALYLCASSLGANTEAFFGQGTRLTVV.

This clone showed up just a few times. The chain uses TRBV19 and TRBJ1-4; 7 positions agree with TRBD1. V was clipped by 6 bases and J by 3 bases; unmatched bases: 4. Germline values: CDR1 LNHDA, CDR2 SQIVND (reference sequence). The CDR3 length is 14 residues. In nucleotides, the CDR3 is TGTGCCAGTAGATTACAGGGGTCTAATGAAAAACTGTTTTTT. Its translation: CASRLQGSNEKLFF.

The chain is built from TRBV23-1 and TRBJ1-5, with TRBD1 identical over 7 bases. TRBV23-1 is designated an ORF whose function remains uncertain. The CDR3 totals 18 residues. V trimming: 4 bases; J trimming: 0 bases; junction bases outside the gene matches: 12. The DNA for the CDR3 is TGCGCCAGCAGTCGGCGGGACAGAATAATTCATAGCAATCAGCCCCAGCATTTT. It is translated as CASSRRDRIIHSNQPQHF.

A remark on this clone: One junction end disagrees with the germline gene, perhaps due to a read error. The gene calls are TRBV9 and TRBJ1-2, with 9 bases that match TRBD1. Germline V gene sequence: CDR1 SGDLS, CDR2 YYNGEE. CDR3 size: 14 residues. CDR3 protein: CASSRGQGNYDYTF. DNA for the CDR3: TGTGCCAGCAGCCGGGGACAGGGTAACTATGACTACACCTTC. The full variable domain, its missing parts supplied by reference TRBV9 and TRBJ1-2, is DSGVTQTPKHLITATGQRVTLRCSPRSGDLSVYWYQQSLDQGLQFLIQYYNGEERAKGNILERFSAQQFPDLHSELNLSSLELGDSALYFCASSRGQGNYDYTFGSGTRLTVV.

The CDR3 here is CASSDSSNYGYTF. The DNA for the CDR3 is TGTGCCAGCTCCGACAGTTCTAACTATGGCTACACCTTC. The V gene is TRBV18, the J gene TRBJ1-2; D is perhaps TRBD1 (5 bases). Trimming pared 6 bases from V and 0 bases from J, leaving 8 bases between. This CDR3 is 13 amino acids long. Germline lookup yields CDR1 KGHSH and CDR2 LQKENI. The whole variable domain, remainder taken from reference TRBV18 and TRBJ1-2, is NAGVMQNPRHLVRRRGQEARLRCSPMKGHSHVYWYRQLPEEGLKFMVYLQKENIIDESGMPKERFSAEFPKEGPSILRIQQVVRGDSAAYFCASSDSSNYGYTFGSGTRLTVV.

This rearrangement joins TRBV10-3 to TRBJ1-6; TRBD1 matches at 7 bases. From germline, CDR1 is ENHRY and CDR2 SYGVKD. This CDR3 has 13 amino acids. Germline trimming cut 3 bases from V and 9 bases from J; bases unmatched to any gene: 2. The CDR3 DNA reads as TGTGCCATCAGTGACAGGGGGTTTTCACCCCTCCACTTT. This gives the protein CAISDRGFSPLHF.

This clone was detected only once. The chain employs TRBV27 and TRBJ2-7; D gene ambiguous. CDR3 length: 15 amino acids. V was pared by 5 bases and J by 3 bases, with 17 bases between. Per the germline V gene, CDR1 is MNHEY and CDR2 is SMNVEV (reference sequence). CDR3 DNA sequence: TGTGCCAGCAGTCTTAAGCCGAGCTCGGGCTACGAGCAGTACTTC. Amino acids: CASSLKPSSGYEQYF.

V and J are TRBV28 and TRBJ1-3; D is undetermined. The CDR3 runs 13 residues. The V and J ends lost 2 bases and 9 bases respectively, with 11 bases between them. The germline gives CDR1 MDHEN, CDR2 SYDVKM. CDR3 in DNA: TGTGCCAGCAGTTTACCAAAGGCGGCCACCATATATTTT. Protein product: CASSLPKAATIYF.

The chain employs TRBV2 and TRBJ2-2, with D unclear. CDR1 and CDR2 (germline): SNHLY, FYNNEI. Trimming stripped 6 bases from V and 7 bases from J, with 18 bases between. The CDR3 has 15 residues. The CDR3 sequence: CASRAIRLGGGELFF. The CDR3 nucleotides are TGTGCCAGCAGGGCTATCCGACTTGGCGGCGGGGAGCTGTTTTTT.

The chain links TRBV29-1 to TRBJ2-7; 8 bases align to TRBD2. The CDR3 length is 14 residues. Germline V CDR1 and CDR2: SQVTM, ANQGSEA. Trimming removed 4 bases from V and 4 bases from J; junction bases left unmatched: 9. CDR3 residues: CSVVGSGSNYEQYF. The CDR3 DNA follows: TGCAGCGTTGTAGGGAGCGGGAGTAATTACGAGCAGTACTTC.

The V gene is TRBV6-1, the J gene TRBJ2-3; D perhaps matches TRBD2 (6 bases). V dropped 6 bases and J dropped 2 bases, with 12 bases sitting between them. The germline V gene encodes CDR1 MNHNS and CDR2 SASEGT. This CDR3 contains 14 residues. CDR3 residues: CASRRSGPTDTQYF. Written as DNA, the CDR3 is TGTGCCAGCAGGCGTAGCGGCCCCACAGATACGCAGTATTTT.

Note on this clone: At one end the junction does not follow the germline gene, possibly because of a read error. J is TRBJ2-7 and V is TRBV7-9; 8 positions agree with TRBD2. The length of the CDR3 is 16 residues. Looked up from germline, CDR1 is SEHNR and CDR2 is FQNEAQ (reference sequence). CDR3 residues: CASSIAPGTRNYEQYF. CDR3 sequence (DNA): TGTGCCAGCAGCATAGCACCCGGGACTAGAAACTACGAGCAGTACTTC.